A selection of T cell receptor beta chains follows, all from one sample in a study of shared clonotypes between healthy human individuals. Clones were read by immunoSEQ multiplex PCR, and TCRdb kept only the in-frame ones, dropping some. This repertoire shows 2 million to 2.5 million clones, more than 80% found once; its top ten account for 0.39%. The sample consisted of naive CD4+ T cells from PBMCs. The receptors were gathered from a man between 18 and 35 years old in good health. Some clones in this sample may be carry-over from other donors' samples. CDR3s include the opening cysteine and the closing phenylalanine or tryptophan. The D gene is left open where the match is weak. Some rows have no size entry. The others give once, few or many, or a class for an expanded clone.

j_call	clone_size	d_call	v_call	cdr3_nt	cdr3_aa
TRBJ2-7	.	.	TRBV16	TGTGCCAGCAGCCGCTTGGGACCAAATTACGAGCAGTACTTC	CASSRLGPNYEQYF
TRBJ2-5	.	.	TRBV25-1	TGTGCCAGCAGTGAATCGGGGGCGGAAGAGACCCAGTACTTC	CASSESGAEETQYF
TRBJ2-1	.	TRBD1	TRBV14	TGTGCCAGCAGCCCAAAGCCCCGGACAGGGGGAAGATCCTACAATGAGCAGTTCTTC	CASSPKPRTGGRSYNEQFF
TRBJ2-2	few	.	TRBV6-5	TGTGCCAGCACCCCGACAGGCCTCGGGGAGCTGTTTTTT	CASTPTGLGELFF
TRBJ2-7	.	.	TRBV4-2	TGTGCCAGCAGCCAAGATGGAGGGGGGGGCTACGAGCAGTACTTC	CASSQDGGGGYEQYF
TRBJ2-3	.	.	TRBV9	TGTGCCAGCAGCGTAGGTCACAGGGAGGCAGATACGCAGTATTTT	CASSVGHREADTQYF
TRBJ2-1	.	.	TRBV29-1	TGCAGCGTTGATGTAGGGGGAGCGGGCCATGGTAATGAGCAGTTCTTC	CSVDVGGAGHGNEQFF
TRBJ2-7	.	TRBD2	TRBV5-1	TGCGCCAGCAGCTTAGGGACTAGCGGTTCCTACGAGCAGTACTTC	CASSLGTSGSYEQYF
TRBJ2-2	.	TRBD1	TRBV7-7	TGTGCCAGCAGCTCGACAGGGGTCAACACCGGGGAGCTGTTTTTT	CASSSTGVNTGELFF
TRBJ1-6	once	.	TRBV7-9	TGTGCCAGCAGCTTGGACGCCGATAATTCACCCCTCCACTTT	CASSLDADNSPLHF
TRBJ2-7	.	TRBD2	TRBV2	TGTGCCAGCAGTTGGGGGACTAGCGGGGTCTCCTACGAGCAGTACTTC	CASSWGTSGVSYEQYF
TRBJ1-5	.	.	TRBV2	TGTGCCAGCAGTGCAGGGATGGGCAATCAGCCCCAGCATTTT	CASSAGMGNQPQHF
TRBJ2-5	.	TRBD1	TRBV20-1	TGCAGTCGACAGGGGGAAGAGACCCAGTACTTC	CSRQGEETQYF
TRBJ2-3	once	.	TRBV9	TGTGCCAGCAGCACCGGACTTTCGATCGATACGCAGTATTTT	CASSTGLSIDTQYF
TRBJ1-1	once	.	TRBV5-1	TGCGCCAGCAGCTTGGGGACGCAACGGGACACTGAAGCTTTCTTT	CASSLGTQRDTEAFF
TRBJ2-6	.	.	TRBV19	TGTGCCAGTAATTCACCAGGGTCTGGGGCCAACGTCCTGACTTTC	CASNSPGSGANVLTF
TRBJ1-2	.	.	TRBV7-9	TGTGCCAGCAGCTTAGGTGTGGAGAGCTATGGCTACACCTTC	CASSLGVESYGYTF
TRBJ1-1	few	.	TRBV7-9	TGTGCCAGCAGCGCCCAACAGGGGAACACTGAAGCTTTCTTT	CASSAQQGNTEAFF
TRBJ2-7	.	TRBD1	TRBV19	TGTGCCAGTAGTACCGGGACAGCAAGCTCCTACGAGCAGTACTTC	CASSTGTASSYEQYF
TRBJ2-1	.	TRBD2	TRBV5-1	TGCGCCAGCAGCTTGGTGGCGGGAGCTCAAGCGGGGAAGTTCTTC	CASSLVAGAQAGKFF
TRBJ2-5	.	.	TRBV7-3	TGTGCCAGCAGCTTAAACGATCTAGCCGGGGAGACCCAGTACTTC	CASSLNDLAGETQYF
TRBJ2-2	.	TRBD2	TRBV28	TGTGCCAGCAGACGCCGGGGTAGCGGGAGGCGTGCCGGGGAGCTGTTTTTT	CASRRRGSGRRAGELFF
TRBJ1-5	.	.	TRBV6-5	TGTGCCACATGGAGGGTTGGTCAGCCCCAGCATTTT	CATWRVGQPQHF
TRBJ2-1	.	.	TRBV27	TGTGCCAGCAGTTTCCAAGGACAGTTCTCTGGAATCAATGAGCAGTTCTTC	CASSFQGQFSGINEQFF
TRBJ2-7	.	.	TRBV28	TGTGCCAGCAGTTTACCAGGCCGGGGCGAGCAGTACTTC	CASSLPGRGEQYF
TRBJ1-2	once	TRBD1	TRBV2	TGTGCCAGCAGTGAAGCGCCAGGGGGCGATTTGGGTGGCTACACCTTC	CASSEAPGGDLGGYTF
TRBJ2-2	few	TRBD1	TRBV6-5	TGTGCCAGCAGTTCATCAGGGGGCGCGGGGACCGGGGAGCTGTTTTTT	CASSSSGGAGTGELFF
TRBJ1-3	.	.	TRBV12-5	TGTGCTAGTGGTTTGCCGGGACACCTGAGCTCTGGAAACACCATATATTTT	CASGLPGHLSSGNTIYF
TRBJ2-3	.	TRBD2	TRBV7-7	TGTGCCAGCAGCCCCCTCCGGCTAGCGGTAACAGATACGCAGTATTTT	CASSPLRLAVTDTQYF
TRBJ2-1	.	.	TRBV28	TGTGCCAGCGGTCTCAAGGGGGGGAAGCAGTTCTTC	CASGLKGGKQFF
TRBJ1-4	once	.	TRBV7-2	TGTGCCAGCAGCTTAGTCCGGGGCGCTAATGAAAAACTGTTTTTT	CASSLVRGANEKLFF
TRBJ2-2	.	TRBD1	TRBV5-1	TGCGCCAGCAGCGTAACAGGGGGACGAATCACCGGGGAGCTGTTTTTT	CASSVTGGRITGELFF